Listed here are 19 T cell receptor beta chains from one sample, sequenced in a study of blood T cell repertoires in COVID-19. Measured with immunoSEQ multiplex PCR; TCRdb has only the in-frame clones, and not every one. The sample comprises roughly 3,600 clones, approximately 90% of which are singletons, and roughly 5.7% rests with the top ten. Sequences were obtained from peripheral blood. The receptor set was obtained from a woman in her 70s with active COVID-19.

This clone was recorded only once. The J gene is TRBJ2-7, the V gene TRBV19; D not resolved. This CDR3 contains 14 residues. Between the trimmed V and J ends, which lost 3 bases and 6 bases, there was a span of 15 bases. Germline CDR1 and CDR2: LNHDA and SQIVND (reference sequence). DNA for the CDR3: TGTGCCAGTAGTATCGGGTCCTCGGCCGTCGAGCAGTACTTC. This codes for CASSIGSSAVEQYF.

The chain couples TRBV5-6 to TRBJ2-5; D possibly corresponds to TRBD1 (6 bases). This CDR3 has 13 residues. Germline lookup yields CDR1 SGHDT and CDR2 YYEEEE. V lost 2 bases, J lost 2 bases, and 7 bases lay in between. CDR3 DNA sequence: TGTGCCAGCAGCTTCGGACAGCAAGAGACCCAGTACTTC. Amino acid sequence: CASSFGQQETQYF.

This rearrangement joins TRBV30 to TRBJ2-5, with TRBD2 matching over 8 bases. With 2 bases clipped from V and 14 bases from J, the junction kept 7 bases outside the gene matches. The CDR3 length is 11 residues. Germline lookup yields CDR1 GTSNPN and CDR2 SVGIG (reference sequence). CDR3 protein: CAWSRGGRFYF. The CDR3 nucleotides read TGTGCCTGGAGTCGGGGGGGCCGATTTTACTTC.

The rearrangement joins TRBV4-3 to TRBJ1-4; D possibly corresponds to TRBD1 (5 bases). This CDR3 is built from 15 residues. From germline, CDR1 is LGHNA and CDR2 YSLEER. Trimming took off 0 bases at V and 8 bases at J, with 13 bases between the two ends. DNA of the CDR3: TGCGCCAGCAGCCAAGATTCAGGGCGCGCAGAAAAACTGTTTTTT. Protein: CASSQDSGRAEKLFF.

The V call is TRBV11-2, the J call TRBJ1-6; tentatively, D is TRBD1 (5 bases). V was shortened by 0 bases and J by 7 bases, with 10 bases between the two germline ends. The length of the CDR3 is 15 residues. In germline, CDR1 is SGHAT, CDR2 FQNNGV. The CDR3 DNA reads as TGTGCCAGCAGCTTAGAGGTAAAGGGGAATTCACCCCTCCACTTT. It specifies CASSLEVKGNSPLHF.

This sequence joins TRBV7-2 and TRBJ1-1; tentative D call: TRBD1 (5 bases). V lost 4 bases and J lost 5, with 11 bases in between. Germline CDR1 SGHTA, CDR2 FQGNSA. The CDR3 has 13 amino acids. CDR3 DNA sequence: TGTGCCAGCAGCTCTCATGGGGGGACTGAAGCTTTCTTT. Translated, it gives CASSSHGGTEAFF.

This chain uses TRBV25-1 with TRBJ2-5; D gene ambiguous. This CDR3 comprises 14 residues. Germline assignment: CDR1 MGHDK and CDR2 SYGVNS. Trimming shortened V by 2 bases and J by 3 bases, and 10 bases separated the two germline ends. In nucleotides, the CDR3 is TGTGCCAGCAGTGAAGCTAGGAGTAAAGAGACCCAGTACTTC. Amino acids: CASSEARSKETQYF.

This sequence joins TRBV4-1 and TRBJ2-5; a possible D gene is TRBD2 (7 bases). Germline CDR1 and CDR2: MGHRA and YSYEKL. CDR3 length: 16 residues. V shed 6 bases and J shed 0 bases, with 17 bases lying between them. CDR3 in DNA: TGCGCCAGCAGTTTGTGGGCGGGGGCTAACCAAGAGACCCAGTACTTC. It specifies CASSLWAGANQETQYF.

The gene calls are TRBV2 and TRBJ1-1, with TRBD1 matching over 7 bases. CDR1 is SNHLY and CDR2 is FYNNEI in the germline V gene. With V trimmed by 8 bases and J by 5 bases, 5 bases remained unmatched. This CDR3 region has 12 residues. CDR3 nucleotide sequence: TGTGCCAGCCACAGGGGTGGGACTGAAGCTTTCTTT. Translation: CASHRGGTEAFF.

The chain links TRBV4-1 to TRBJ2-5, with 8 bases that match TRBD2. This CDR3 spans 15 amino acids. V dropped 0 bases and J dropped 4; count of bases not matched to a gene: 4. The germline CDR1 and CDR2 sequences are MGHRA and YSYEKL. CDR3 residues: CASSQDGLAGETQYF. The CDR3 region has the DNA TGCGCCAGCAGCCAAGATGGACTAGCCGGAGAGACCCAGTACTTC.

The rearrangement uses TRBV5-1 and TRBJ2-7, with TRBD1 matching over 7 bases. V lost 3 bases, J lost 3 bases, and 3 bases stayed unmatched. The CDR3 length is 13 residues. The V gene's germline CDR1 is SGHRS and CDR2 YFSETQ. This CDR3 is CASSWTGHYEQYF. The CDR3 DNA reads as TGCGCCAGCAGCTGGACAGGACACTACGAGCAGTACTTC.

This chain connects TRBV4-2 to TRBJ1-1; 9 positions agree with TRBD1. V lost 3 bases, J lost 4 bases, and 3 bases stayed unmatched. Germline CDR1 reads LGHNA; CDR2 reads YNFKEQ. The length of the CDR3 is 14 residues. The CDR3 DNA reads as TGTGCCAGCAGCCACGACAGGGGGTCCACTGAAGCTTTCTTT. It yields the protein CASSHDRGSTEAFF.

The chain links TRBV4-2 to TRBJ2-2; no clear D gene. V lost 2 bases and J lost 11, with 12 bases in between. CDR3 length: 13 amino acids. Germline-derived CDR1 and CDR2 are LGHNA and YNFKEQ. CDR3 protein: CASSQKPLPELFF. CDR3 coding DNA: TGTGCCAGCAGCCAAAAGCCCTTGCCTGAGCTGTTTTTT.

Remarks on this clone: One end of the junction does not line up with germline, which may come from a read error. The rearrangement links TRBV7-7 to TRBJ1-1; D not resolved. Germline values: CDR1 SSHAT, CDR2 FNYEAQ (reference sequence). The CDR3 runs to 13 residues. The CDR3 sequence is CASSRQENTEAFF. CDR3 DNA: TGTGCTAGCAGCCGACAAGAGAACACTGAAGCTTTCTTT. Supplemented by reference TRBV7-7 and TRBJ1-1, the full variable domain reads GAGVSQSPRYKVTKRGQDVTLRCDPISSHATLYWYQQALGQGPEFLTYFNYEAQPDKSGLPSDRFSAERPEGSISTLTIQRTEQRDSAMYRCASSRQENTEAFFGQGTRLTVV.

The V gene is TRBV6-5, the J gene TRBJ2-1; 12 bases match TRBD2. Looked up from germline, CDR1 is MNHEY and CDR2 is SVGAGI. Unmatched junction bases numbered 5, after V lost 5 bases and J lost 6 bases. The CDR3 runs to 15 residues. Written as DNA, the CDR3 is TGTGCCAGCAGTACTCTAGCGGGGGGGCTCAATGAGCAGTTCTTC. It encodes CASSTLAGGLNEQFF.

There are a few counts of this clone. The rearrangement links TRBV14 to TRBJ1-2; 12 bases are shared with TRBD1. Trimming cost V 3 bases and J 5 bases; bases outside gene matches: 7. The germline CDR1 and CDR2 sequences are SGHDN and FVKESK. The CDR3 has 16 residues. This CDR3 is CASSQTGTGGAYGYTF. The CDR3 DNA follows: TGTGCCAGCAGCCAGACCGGGACAGGGGGCGCTTATGGCTACACCTTC.

V usage is TRBV6-2 or TRBV6-3 and J usage is TRBJ2-7; 7 bases line up with TRBD1. The CDR3 runs 14 residues. CDR1 and CDR2 (germline): MNHEY, SVGEGT. V lost 6 bases, J lost 7 bases, and 12 bases stayed unmatched. The CDR3 nucleotides read TGTGCCAGCAGCCGCCCGGGACAGAGGCCGGAGCAGTACTTC. The encoded protein is CASSRPGQRPEQYF.

Here the CDR3 DNA reads TGTGCCAGTAGTATAAGAATTCGGGGGGAACCCAATCAGCCCCAGCATTTT. This translates into CASSIRIRGEPNQPQHF. The chain combines TRBV19 with TRBJ1-5; weak D call: TRBD1 (5 bases). Trimming left V 2 bases short and J 3 bases short, with 17 bases between. The CDR3 contains 17 residues. The V gene's germline CDR1 is LNHDA and CDR2 SQIVND (reference sequence).

The chain is built from TRBV5-1 and TRBJ2-3; TRBD2 might be the D (5 bases). Germline V lookup: CDR1 SGHRS, CDR2 YFSETQ. V lost 1 base, J lost 0 bases, and 6 bases lay in between. CDR3 length equals 14 residues. Here the CDR3 reads CASSLLASTDTQYF. For the CDR3, the DNA is TGCGCCAGCAGCTTGTTAGCGAGCACAGATACGCAGTATTTT.